This entry lists 13 T cell receptor beta chains sequenced from one sample in a study of blood T cell repertoires in COVID-19. Clones were sequenced by immunoSEQ multiplex PCR, and TCRdb holds only the in-frame ones, with some missing. The data contain about 160,000 clones, roughly 91% of them singletons. Sequenced: peripheral blood. The source of these receptors is a man aged 18 to 29 with acute or convalescent COVID-19.

The J gene is TRBJ1-5, the V gene TRBV6-1, with 8 bases that match TRBD1. V gave up 1 base and J gave up 0 bases; unmatched junction bases: 8. This CDR3 has 18 amino acids. The germline V gene encodes CDR1 MNHNS and CDR2 SASEGT. In DNA, the CDR3 is TGTGCCAGCAGTGAAGGGTTTGGGACAGGTCATAGCAATCAGCCCCAGCATTTT. Translating it yields CASSEGFGTGHSNQPQHF.

This clone was counted ten times or more. The V gene is TRBV6-2 or TRBV6-3, the J gene TRBJ1-2; D gene ambiguous. The germline CDR1 and CDR2 sequences are MNHEY and SVGEGT. V gave up 0 bases and J gave up 5 bases, with 19 bases separating them. The CDR3 has 17 residues. The chain's CDR3 is CASSYSTVRSPSYGYTF. The CDR3 DNA is TGTGCCAGCAGTTACTCGACGGTGAGGTCCCCATCGTATGGCTACACCTTC.

The chain employs TRBV6-5 and TRBJ2-7, with 10 nucleotides matching TRBD1. The CDR3 length is 14 residues. After removal of 7 bases from V and 9 bases from J, the junction contained 12 bases not matched to a gene. Germline CDR1 reads MNHEY; CDR2 reads SVGAGI. CDR3 residues: CASTRDRGGVGQYF. CDR3 coding DNA: TGTGCCAGCACCCGGGACAGGGGAGGGGTTGGGCAGTACTTC.

The gene calls are TRBV7-2 and TRBJ2-1; no definite D call. The germline V and J ends were trimmed by 5 bases and 7 bases, with 15 bases remaining between them. The CDR3 has 14 amino acids. Germline assignment: CDR1 SGHTA and CDR2 FQGNSA. CDR3 sequence (DNA): TGTGCCAGCAGCGTTGTAGGTAGCTCAAATGAGCAGTTCTTC. Protein sequence: CASSVVGSSNEQFF.

The gene calls are TRBV24-1 and TRBJ2-7; 9 bases line up with TRBD1. Germline assignment: CDR1 KGHDR and CDR2 SFDVKD. The CDR3 length is 18 residues. V dropped 2 bases and J dropped 2; count of bases not matched to a gene: 12. CDR3 amino acids: CATSDSPGQGIGPYEQYF. DNA for the CDR3: TGTGCCACCAGTGATTCACCGGGACAGGGAATAGGCCCCTACGAGCAGTACTTC.

The CDR3 nucleotides are TGCGCCAGCAGCCAAGGGGGACTGATAAATCAGCCCCAGCATTTT. It specifies CASSQGGLINQPQHF. The chain couples TRBV4-1 to TRBJ1-5; possibly TRBD1 for D (5 bases). V was clipped by 1 base and J by 4 bases, with 11 bases between them. CDR1 is MGHRA and CDR2 is YSYEKL in the germline V gene. CDR3 length: 15 amino acids.

The V call is TRBV10-3, the J call TRBJ1-1; TRBD1 aligns across 8 bases. V lost 3 bases, J lost 5 bases, and 14 bases stayed unmatched. The CDR3 covers 17 residues. The germline V gene encodes CDR1 ENHRY and CDR2 SYGVKD. The CDR3 DNA reads as TGTGCCATCAGTGAAGGGACAGGCCAAGTTACGGGGACTGAAGCTTTCTTT. Its translation is CAISEGTGQVTGTEAFF.

The CDR3 sequence: CATSEGSAVKYNEQFF. The DNA for the CDR3 is TGTGCCACCAGTGAAGGTTCAGCGGTGAAGTACAATGAGCAGTTCTTC. This rearrangement joins TRBV24-1 to TRBJ2-1; D possibly corresponds to TRBD2 (5 bases). The CDR3 consists of 16 residues. V lost 4 bases to trimming and J lost 4 bases, with 16 bases between them. Germline V gives CDR1 KGHDR, CDR2 SFDVKD.

This clone was seen more than once but under ten times. The rearrangement links TRBV11-2 to TRBJ2-2; D gene uncertain. Germline values: CDR1 SGHAT, CDR2 FQNNGV. This CDR3 spans 14 amino acids. V lost 3 bases to trimming and J lost 4 bases, with 9 bases between them. CDR3 in DNA: TGTGCCAGCAGCTTCCCGACTGTCACCGGGGAGCTGTTTTTT. It translates to CASSFPTVTGELFF.

The V call is TRBV6-5, the J call TRBJ1-3; 7 bases are shared with TRBD1. Losses at the gene ends were 6 bases for V and 3 bases for J; bases not matched to a gene: 2. This CDR3 has 13 residues. CDR1 is MNHEY and CDR2 is SVGAGI in the germline V gene. The CDR3 coding sequence is TGTGCCAGCAGCGACAGGGTTGGAAACACCATATATTTT. The encoded protein is CASSDRVGNTIYF.

The J gene is TRBJ1-1, the V gene TRBV20-1; 9 bases fit TRBD1. The ends lost 3 bases at V and 5 bases at J; junction bases unmatched: 16. CDR3 size: 17 residues. Germline-derived CDR1 and CDR2 are DFQATT and SNEGSKA (reference sequence). The CDR3 region has the DNA TGCAGTGCTAGTGCCCTCGGGGACAGGGTTTTTTTTACTGAAGCTTTCTTT. This codes for CSASALGDRVFFTEAFF.

In this sample, this clone turned up once. The V and J genes are TRBV18 and TRBJ2-2; TRBD1 is a possible D gene (6 bases). Germline-derived CDR1 and CDR2 are KGHSH and LQKENI. V was clipped by 3 bases and J by 4 bases, with 18 bases between them. There are 17 residues in the CDR3. In nucleotides, the CDR3 is TGTGCCAGCTCACCCCTGTCAGGGGTGCGTACCACCGGGGAGCTGTTTTTT. This gives the protein CASSPLSGVRTTGELFF.

The chain has TRBV5-1 and TRBJ1-2; D gene ambiguous. The CDR3 extends over 15 amino acids. The V end lost 6 bases, the J end lost 3 bases, and 18 bases lay between the germline ends. In germline, CDR1 is SGHRS, CDR2 YFSETQ. This chain's CDR3 is CASTATEGSYYGYTF. The CDR3 coding sequence is TGCGCCAGCACCGCCACTGAGGGCAGTTACTATGGCTACACCTTC. The full variable domain, with the rest looked up from reference TRBV5-1 and TRBJ1-2, is KAGVTQTPRYLIKTRGQQVTLSCSPISGHRSVSWYQQTPGQGLQFLFEYFSETQRNKGNFPGRFSGRQFSNSRSEMNVSTLELGDSALYLCASTATEGSYYGYTFGSGTRLTVV.